Below are 15 T cell receptor beta chains sequenced from a single sample in a study of blood T cell repertoires in COVID-19. Assay: immunoSEQ multiplex PCR; the TCRdb copy retains only in-frame clones and omits some. The sample comprises some 150,000 clones, more than 80% of which are singletons, and approximately 9% rests with the top ten. The specimen was peripheral blood. These receptors all stem from a woman aged 80 or older in a cohort sampled during active or convalescent COVID-19.

This chain connects TRBV5-6 to TRBJ1-1, with D possibly being TRBD1 (6 bases). The CDR3 contains 14 residues. From germline, CDR1 is SGHDT and CDR2 YYEEEE. Trimming left V 6 bases short and J 5 bases short, with 17 bases between. The CDR3 loop is CASTLQGVVTEAFF. The CDR3 nucleotides are TGTGCCAGCACCCTACAGGGAGTGGTTACTGAAGCTTTCTTT. The whole variable domain, remainder taken from reference TRBV5-6 and TRBJ1-1, is DAGVTQSPTHLIKTRGQQVTLRCSPKSGHDTVSWYQQALGQGPQFIFQYYEEEERQRGNFPDRFSGHQFPNYSSELNVNALLLGDSALYLCASTLQGVVTEAFFGQGTRLTVV.

In this sample, this clone turned up a few times. V is TRBV5-1 and J is TRBJ1-6; maybe TRBD1 (5 bases). This CDR3 is built from 14 residues. The germline CDR1 and CDR2 sequences are SGHRS and YFSETQ. V was clipped by 4 bases and J by 6 bases, with 11 bases between them. CDR3 residues: CASSPGQGNSPLHF. CDR3 in DNA: TGCGCCAGCAGCCCAGGCCAGGGTAATTCACCCCTCCACTTT.

This chain joins TRBV27 and TRBJ2-7, with D tentatively TRBD1 (6 bases). This CDR3 comprises 13 residues. Germline CDR1 is MNHEY and CDR2 is SMNVEV (reference sequence). Trimming left V 5 bases short and J 9 bases short, with 17 bases between. The CDR3 spells CASSRYGDNAQYV. The CDR3 nucleotides read TGTGCCAGCAGTCGATACGGGGACAATGCGCAGTACGTC.

This sequence joins TRBV4-3 and TRBJ1-4, with D possibly TRBD1 on 6 matching bases. V dropped 5 bases and J dropped 7 bases, with 20 bases sitting between them. The germline V gene has CDR1 LGHNA and CDR2 YSLEER. This CDR3 has 16 residues. The CDR3 sequence: CASSREPTGSLEKLFF. For the CDR3, the DNA is TGCGCCAGCAGCAGAGAACCAACAGGGAGTCTTGAAAAACTGTTTTTT.

The gene calls are TRBV2 and TRBJ1-5; D remains unclear. V was trimmed by 4 bases and J by 11 bases, leaving 9 bases between them. CDR3 length: 11 amino acids. CDR1 and CDR2 (germline): SNHLY, FYNNEI. The CDR3 loop reads CASSVTGSQHF. CDR3 in DNA: TGTGCCAGCAGTGTTACGGGGTCCCAGCATTTT.

The V gene is TRBV7-8, the J gene TRBJ2-7, with 8 bases that match TRBD2. Trimming cost V 4 bases and J 6 bases; bases outside gene matches: 5. This CDR3 is built from 13 residues. From germline, CDR1 is SGHVS and CDR2 FQNEAQ. The CDR3 DNA is TGTGCCAGCAGCTCCAGACTAGCGACCGAGCAGTACGTC. It translates to CASSSRLATEQYV.

The chain joins TRBV5-5 to TRBJ2-2; D perhaps matches TRBD2 (6 bases). V gave up 4 bases and J gave up 6 bases, with 13 bases separating them. CDR1 and CDR2 (germline): SGHKS, YYEKEE (reference sequence). This CDR3 comprises 14 residues. For the CDR3, the DNA is TGTGCCAGCAGCCCTGTGGGGGGTTCCGGGGAGCTGTTTTTT. Protein: CASSPVGGSGELFF. The whole variable domain, filled in from reference TRBV5-5 and TRBJ2-2, reads DAGVTQSPTHLIKTRGQQVTLRCSPISGHKSVSWYQQVLGQGPQFIFQYYEKEERGRGNFPDRFSARQFPNYSSELNVNALLLGDSALYLCASSPVGGSGELFFGEGSRLTVL.

Only one count was recorded for this clone. This chain uses TRBV20-1 with TRBJ2-3; TRBD2 agrees at 10 bases. Germline V lookup: CDR1 DFQATT, CDR2 SNEGSKA (reference sequence). CDR3 size: 16 residues. V lost 3 bases, J lost 3 bases, and 9 bases stayed unmatched. CDR3 residues: CSASGRASGGTDTQYF. CDR3 DNA sequence: TGCAGTGCTAGTGGTCGTGCTAGCGGGGGAACAGATACGCAGTATTTT.

The chain combines TRBV6-5 with TRBJ1-1; D remains ambiguous. Trimming left V 0 bases short and J 7 bases short, with 12 bases between. CDR1 MNHEY and CDR2 SVGAGI come from the germline V gene. The CDR3 is made up of 14 amino acids. CDR3 protein: CASSYSRVGHEAFF. CDR3 bases: TGTGCCAGCAGTTACTCGAGGGTTGGGCATGAAGCTTTCTTT.

The rearrangement uses TRBV2 and TRBJ2-2; 8 bases are a match to TRBD1. V lost 6 bases to trimming and J lost 2 bases; unmatched junction nucleotides: 5. CDR1 is SNHLY, CDR2 FYNNEI, per germline. The CDR3 is made up of 15 amino acids. The CDR3 protein is CASSLDRDNTGELFF. The CDR3 DNA is TGTGCCAGCAGCTTGGACAGGGACAACACCGGGGAGCTGTTTTTT.

This clone came up once. This sequence joins TRBV25-1 and TRBJ1-1; 10 positions agree with TRBD1. Germline-derived CDR1 and CDR2 are MGHDK and SYGVNS. The CDR3 covers 14 residues. Trimming took 1 base from V and 7 from J; bases not matched to a gene: 3. Written as DNA, the CDR3 is TGTGCCAGCAGTGAATTGGACAGGGGGTATGAAGCTTTCTTT. Encoded protein: CASSELDRGYEAFF.

V and J are TRBV24-1 and TRBJ1-1; D is uncertain. Trimming removed 4 bases from V and 5 bases from J, with 10 bases in between. Germline-derived CDR1 and CDR2 are KGHDR and SFDVKD. This CDR3 is built from 13 residues. The CDR3 DNA reads as TGTGCCACCAGTGACCCTCCCGGTACTGAAGCTTTCTTT. Residues: CATSDPPGTEAFF.

This chain joins TRBV19 and TRBJ2-7, with 7 nucleotides matching TRBD1. The CDR3 covers 16 residues. Per the germline V gene, CDR1 is LNHDA and CDR2 is SQIVND (reference sequence). The junction had 11 bases not matched to a gene; V was cut back by 5 bases and J by 1 base. The CDR3 sequence: CASSPHPGQRSYEQYF. CDR3 DNA sequence: TGTGCCAGTAGTCCCCACCCGGGACAGAGGTCCTACGAGCAGTACTTC. Variable domain in full (rest from reference TRBV19 and TRBJ2-7): DGGITQSPKYLFRKEGQNVTLSCEQNLNHDAMYWYRQDPGQGLRLIYYSQIVNDFQKGDIAEGYSVSREKKESFPLTVTSAQKNPTAFYLCASSPHPGQRSYEQYFGPGTRLTVT.

The rearrangement links TRBV5-4 to TRBJ2-5; TRBD1 matches 7 bases. Germline loops: CDR1 SGHNT, CDR2 YYREEE (reference sequence). CDR3 length: 14 residues. V shed 2 bases, J shed 2 bases, and the junction held 3 bases outside the gene matches. The CDR3 bases are TGTGCCAGCAGCTTAGGGACAGTGCAAGAGACCCAGTACTTC. Translation: CASSLGTVQETQYF.

This chain links TRBV10-3 with TRBJ1-1; the match to TRBD1 covers 10 bases. The trim removed 10 bases at V and 0 bases at J, leaving 8 bases unmatched. CDR1 and CDR2 from the germline V gene are ENHRY and SYGVKD. The CDR3 loop spans 15 amino acids. The CDR3 reads CATDRGQGVNTEAFF. Here the CDR3 DNA reads TGTGCCACCGACAGGGGGCAGGGAGTGAACACTGAAGCTTTCTTT.